Listed here are 27 T cell receptor beta chains from one sample, sequenced in a study of chemoradiotherapy in HPV16-positive cancers. Only in-frame clones appear in the TCRdb table, and some are missing; sequencing was by immunoSEQ multiplex PCR. The sample lists approximately 13,000 clones; about two thirds were seen once. The sample here was taken from a patient who underwent chemoradiotherapy. The receptors here all came from a human donor with HPV-associated anogenital cancer.

The rearrangement links TRBV7-9 to TRBJ1-3; D unresolved. This CDR3 has 18 amino acids. Germline assignment: CDR1 SEHNR and CDR2 FQNEAQ (reference sequence). V was shortened by 4 bases and J by 2 bases, with 21 bases between the two germline ends. Here the CDR3 DNA reads TGTGCCAGCAGCTCCCCCATCGCGGGGAGTCTCGCTGGAAACACCATATATTTT. Protein: CASSSPIAGSLAGNTIYF.

The DNA of the CDR3 is TGTGCCAGCAGCCCGACCGGGACAGGGGGCGATGGCTACACCTTC. It yields the protein CASSPTGTGGDGYTF. The chain has TRBV7-9 and TRBJ1-2; 12 bases fit TRBD1. V shed 5 bases and J 6 bases; nucleotides not matched to a gene: 7. The length of the CDR3 is 15 residues. Germline assignment: CDR1 SEHNR and CDR2 FQNEAQ (reference sequence).

The V gene is TRBV19, the J gene TRBJ2-3, with D possibly being TRBD2 (6 bases). Germline lookup yields CDR1 LNHDA and CDR2 SQIVND (reference sequence). The CDR3 has 15 residues. The V end lost 1 base, the J end lost 0 bases, and 8 bases lay between the germline ends. CDR3 sequence: CASSIVGGSTDTQYF. The CDR3 DNA reads as TGTGCCAGTAGTATAGTGGGGGGAAGCACAGATACGCAGTATTTT. The whole variable domain, filled in from reference TRBV19 and TRBJ2-3, reads DGGITQSPKYLFRKEGQNVTLSCEQNLNHDAMYWYRQDPGQGLRLIYYSQIVNDFQKGDIAEGYSVSREKKESFPLTVTSAQKNPTAFYLCASSIVGGSTDTQYFGPGTRLTVL.

This chain links TRBV19 with TRBJ2-2; D remains unclear. This CDR3 spans 16 amino acids. CDR1 LNHDA and CDR2 SQIVND come from the germline V gene (reference sequence). Between the trimmed V and J ends, which lost 5 bases and 1 base, there was a span of 14 bases. DNA of the CDR3: TGTGCCAGTAGTGACGCCGCCCGACTGAACACCGGGGAGCTGTTTTTT. As protein: CASSDAARLNTGELFF.

V and J are TRBV30 and TRBJ2-5; 7 bases align to TRBD2. CDR1 is GTSNPN and CDR2 is SVGIG in the germline V gene (reference sequence). The CDR3 is 13 amino acids. Trimming cost V 2 bases and J 7 bases; bases outside gene matches: 7. The CDR3 loop reads CAWSPMGGATQYF. The CDR3 nucleotides are TGTGCCTGGAGTCCCATGGGAGGGGCGACCCAGTACTTC.

This clone occurred once. The chain links TRBV7-8 to TRBJ2-7, with 7 bases matching TRBD1. V shed 5 bases, J shed 7 bases, and the junction held 14 bases outside the gene matches. CDR1 and CDR2 (germline): SGHVS, FQNEAQ. This CDR3 comprises 15 residues. CDR3 in amino acids: CASSPPTGTLGEQYF. The CDR3 DNA reads TGTGCCAGCAGCCCACCGACAGGGACCTTAGGGGAGCAGTACTTC.

This clone appeared a single time. CDR3 bases: TGTGCCACCAGCAGAGCCGGGACAGGGGACGAGCAGTACTTC. Translation gives CATSRAGTGDEQYF. V gene TRBV15 combines with J gene TRBJ2-7; 10 nucleotides match TRBD1. From germline, CDR1 is LNHNV and CDR2 YYDKDF (reference sequence). Trimming at V came to 1 base and at J to 5 bases, leaving 2 bases not matched to a gene. This CDR3 has 14 residues.

This clone has more than one count but fewer than ten. The rearrangement joins TRBV15 to TRBJ1-3; 8 positions agree with TRBD1. The CDR3 totals 14 residues. V shed 6 bases, J shed 2 bases, and the junction held 3 bases outside the gene matches. Germline V gene lookup returns CDR1 LNHNV and CDR2 YYDKDF (reference sequence). CDR3 in amino acids: CATRETGAGNTIYF. The CDR3, as DNA: TGTGCCACCAGGGAGACAGGGGCTGGAAACACCATATATTTT. The entire variable domain, with the rest obtained from reference TRBV15 and TRBJ1-3, is as follows: DAMVIQNPRYQVTQFGKPVTLSCSQTLNHNVMYWYQQKSSQAPKLLFHYYDKDFNNEADTPDNFQSRRPNTSFCFLDIRSPGLGDTAMYLCATRETGAGNTIYFGEGSWLTVV.

The chain joins TRBV30 to TRBJ1-2; a weak D match, TRBD1 (6 bases). V was cut by 2 bases and J by 2 bases, with 18 bases left in between. The CDR3 sequence is 16 residues long. From germline, CDR1 is GTSNPN and CDR2 SVGIG (reference sequence). Here the CDR3 reads CAWSTGRAAGNYGYTF. The CDR3 nucleotides are TGTGCCTGGAGTACAGGGAGGGCGGCAGGAAACTATGGCTACACCTTC. The full variable domain, rest sourced from reference TRBV30 and TRBJ1-2, is SQTIHQWPATLVQPVGSPLSLECTVEGTSNPNLYWYRQAAGRGLQLLFYSVGIGQISSEVPQNLSASRPQDRQFILSSKKLLLSDSGFYLCAWSTGRAAGNYGYTFGSGTRLTVV.

This clone appeared a few times. The V and J genes are TRBV7-9 and TRBJ1-5; D unresolved. The length of the CDR3 is 16 residues. In germline, CDR1 is SEHNR, CDR2 FQNEAQ (reference sequence). V was cut by 2 bases and J by 4 bases, with 15 bases left in between. CDR3 coding DNA: TGTGCCAGCAGCTTACATTCGCTAGGAGATAATCAGCCCCAGCATTTT. Translating gives CASSLHSLGDNQPQHF.

V usage is TRBV19 and J usage is TRBJ2-5, with D possibly called TRBD1 or TRBD2 (5 bases each). The V end lost 4 bases, the J end lost 1 base, and 13 bases lay between the germline ends. From germline, CDR1 is LNHDA and CDR2 SQIVND (reference sequence). The CDR3 covers 15 residues. The CDR3: CASSRGPQSQETQYF. The CDR3 region has the DNA TGTGCCAGTAGTAGGGGACCACAGAGCCAAGAGACCCAGTACTTC.

V is TRBV21-1 and J is TRBJ2-7; the D call in the table, TRBD1, was not verified against the DNA. TRBV21-1 is assigned pseudogene status. The CDR3 covers 12 residues. CDR3 DNA: TGTGCCAGCCGCCAGGACTCCTACGAGCAGTACTTC. Protein product: CASRQDSYEQYF.

The V and J genes are TRBV5-1 and TRBJ1-4; D is perhaps TRBD1 (5 bases). From germline, CDR1 is SGHRS and CDR2 YFSETQ. The CDR3 sequence is 14 residues long. V lost 5 bases and J lost 0, with 8 bases in between. Here the CDR3 DNA reads TGCGCCAGCAGTGGGGGGGCAACTAATGAAAAACTGTTTTTT. This translates into CASSGGATNEKLFF.

The J gene is TRBJ1-1, the V gene TRBV25-1; D gene uncertain. The V gene's germline CDR1 is MGHDK and CDR2 SYGVNS. Trimming removed 3 bases from V and 10 bases from J, with 18 bases in between. The CDR3 totals 14 residues. CDR3 DNA: TGTGCCAGCAGTGATCTTCGATATGGTAGTTTAGCTTTCTTT. This translates into CASSDLRYGSLAFF.

This clone came up a few times. The chain recombines TRBV4-1 with TRBJ1-6; TRBD1 is a possible D gene (5 bases). Germline V gene lookup returns CDR1 MGHRA and CDR2 YSYEKL. V was shortened by 0 bases and J by 0 bases, with 18 bases between the two germline ends. The CDR3 spans 20 residues. CDR3 sequence: CASSQDRNHRLSSYNSPLHF. For the CDR3, the DNA is TGCGCCAGCAGCCAAGATCGAAACCACAGGTTAAGCTCCTATAATTCACCCCTCCACTTT.

This clone was picked up a small number of times. The chain combines TRBV6-1 with TRBJ1-2; D is unresolved. Per the germline V gene, CDR1 is MNHNS and CDR2 is SASEGT. The V end lost 2 bases, the J end lost 4 bases, and 8 bases lay between the germline ends. This CDR3 has 13 amino acids. This CDR3 is CASSEILVYGYTF. The CDR3 DNA reads TGTGCCAGCAGTGAAATTCTGGTCTATGGCTACACCTTC.

The chain uses TRBV11-2 and TRBJ1-6, with TRBD1 identical over 7 bases. The trim removed 5 bases at V and 8 bases at J, leaving 6 bases unmatched. The CDR3 runs 14 residues. Germline V gene sequence: CDR1 SGHAT, CDR2 FQNNGV. The chain's CDR3 is CASSIGQDHSPLHF. The CDR3 nucleotides are TGTGCCAGCAGCATAGGACAGGATCATTCACCCCTCCACTTT.

In this sample, this clone turned up a few times. The CDR3 region is CASSLGGTDNSPLHF. The CDR3 nucleotides are TGTGCCAGCAGCTTAGGCGGGACAGATAATTCACCCCTCCACTTT. The chain has TRBV7-9 and TRBJ1-6, with 7 bases matching TRBD1. Unmatched junction bases numbered 2, after V lost 1 base and J lost 5 bases. Germline V lookup: CDR1 SEHNR, CDR2 FQNEAQ (reference sequence). The CDR3 spans 15 residues.

The CDR3 here is CASSLTPLQRGLYYEQYF. CDR3 sequence (DNA): TGCGCCAGCAGCTTGACCCCACTCCAGCGCGGCCTCTACTACGAGCAGTACTTC. The chain joins TRBV5-1 to TRBJ2-7, with no clear D. Germline CDR1 reads SGHRS; CDR2 reads YFSETQ. This CDR3 contains 18 residues. Trimming cost V 1 base and J 3 bases, with 23 bases left between them.

The gene calls are TRBV7-3 and TRBJ2-1; 7 bases line up with TRBD1. CDR1 and CDR2 (germline): SGHTA, FQGTGA. The CDR3 consists of 13 residues. V lost 3 bases, J lost 9 bases, and 5 bases stayed unmatched. CDR3 in amino acids: CASSFSGGGEQFF. CDR3 bases: TGTGCCAGCAGCTTTTCAGGGGGTGGTGAGCAGTTCTTC.

In this sample, this clone turned up a few times. The chain links TRBV4-3 to TRBJ2-7; the D gene is possibly TRBD1 (6 bases). The V end was cut by 0 bases, the J end by 3 bases, with 12 bases between. The CDR3 consists of 15 residues. The germline gives CDR1 LGHNA, CDR2 YSLEER. DNA of the CDR3: TGCGCCAGCAGCCAAGATATGACAGGAGACTACGAGCAGTACTTC. Translation gives CASSQDMTGDYEQYF.

This clone has more than one count but fewer than ten. V and J are TRBV5-1 and TRBJ2-6; the D call may be TRBD1 or TRBD2 (5 bases each). CDR1 and CDR2 from the germline V gene are SGHRS and YFSETQ. The V gene lost 0 bases and the J gene lost 4 bases, with 11 bases spanning the gap. CDR3 length: 16 residues. CDR3: CASSLGGRTGANVLTF. The CDR3 nucleotides read TGCGCCAGCAGCTTGGGGGGGAGAACGGGGGCCAACGTCCTGACTTTC.

The chain links TRBV5-1 to TRBJ2-5; TRBD1 agrees at 7 bases. This CDR3 contains 13 residues. Germline V gene sequence: CDR1 SGHRS, CDR2 YFSETQ. Trimming took 2 bases from V and 5 from J; bases not matched to a gene: 3. The CDR3 DNA sequence: TGCGCCAGCAGCTTAGGGGGCGCGGAGACCCAGTACTTC. It translates to CASSLGGAETQYF.

The chain employs TRBV7-2 and TRBJ1-2; D is perhaps TRBD1 (6 bases). This CDR3 region has 18 residues. Germline V lookup: CDR1 SGHTA, CDR2 FQGNSA. Trimming took off 1 base at V and 5 bases at J, with 23 bases between the two ends. The CDR3: CASSLVRGTQFRLYGYTF. The CDR3, as DNA: TGTGCCAGCAGCTTAGTAAGGGGGACCCAATTCAGGCTATATGGCTACACCTTC.

V gene TRBV6-1 combines with J gene TRBJ2-7; TRBD1 is a possible D gene (5 bases). The V and J ends lost 6 bases and 0 bases respectively, with 12 bases between them. CDR1 is MNHNS, CDR2 SASEGT, per germline. The CDR3 runs to 14 residues. In DNA, the CDR3 is TGTGCCAGCAGGGGTCAGGGAAACTCCTACGAGCAGTACTTC. Amino acids: CASRGQGNSYEQYF.

The chain combines TRBV20-1 with TRBJ2-1; no firm D call. Trimming shortened V by 2 bases and J by 12 bases, and 11 bases separated the two germline ends. CDR3 length equals 11 residues. CDR1 is DFQATT, CDR2 SNEGSKA, per germline (reference sequence). CDR3 in DNA: TGCAGTGCTAGACTCCCCCCTGGGCAGTTCTTC. Its protein product is CSARLPPGQFF.

This clone showed up just a few times. The gene calls are TRBV7-9 and TRBJ2-2, with D maybe TRBD1 (6 bases). There are 16 residues in the CDR3. Germline-derived CDR1 and CDR2 are SEHNR and FQNEAQ (reference sequence). Trimming left V 4 bases short and J 6 bases short, with 18 bases between. CDR3 residues: CASSSNRDVASGELFF. The CDR3 region has the DNA TGTGCCAGCAGCTCGAACAGGGATGTTGCGTCCGGGGAGCTGTTTTTT.